The 23 T cell receptor beta chains below all came from one sample that was sequenced in a study of beta chain features in type 1 diabetes (dated by TCRdb to the late 2010s). Broader findings and caveats from the paper: Type 1 diabetes patients showed a moderate but significant shortening of TCRB CDR3 length in all four CD4+ subsets.

No antigen has been identified for these receptors. The library was produced with the immunoSEQ multiplex PCR assay. All of the isolated RNA was reverse transcribed with the High Capacity cDNA Reverse Transcription Kit, so expressed TCRB transcripts were sequenced. TCRdb obtained this table from immuneACCESS and retained in-frame rearrangements with V and J assigned. These tables miss some clones; where compared with another copy, unresolved V genes account for less than half of the shortfall, and the remainder is unexplained. The sample table records roughly 180,000 clones; around 8% of these occur just once. The ten most abundant clones make up approximately 1% of the sample. The specimen was central memory CD4+ T cells from blood. Receptors originate from a woman aged 35 to 49 with type 1 diabetes.

This clone has a handful of counts. The chain has TRBV6-6 and TRBJ1-4; 8 bases align to TRBD1. The CDR3 spans 15 residues. The V and J ends lost 5 bases and 6 bases, in that order; junction bases with no gene match: 8. CDR1 and CDR2 (germline): MNHNY, SVGAGI (reference sequence). As DNA, the CDR3 is TGTGCCAGCAGTGCCAGGGGGCGCAAGGATGAAAAACTGTTTTTT. Amino acid sequence: CASSARGRKDEKLFF.

The rearrangement joins TRBV10-3 to TRBJ2-7; 7 positions agree with TRBD2. Germline V CDR1 and CDR2: ENHRY, SYGVKD. The length of the CDR3 is 11 residues. V was clipped by 10 bases and J by 5 bases; unmatched bases: 5. CDR3 DNA: TGTGCCACAGCGGGACTCGACGAGCAGTACTTC. Its protein product is CATAGLDEQYF.

Only a few counts were recorded for this clone. The chain joins TRBV29-1 to TRBJ2-1; a possible D gene is TRBD1 (5 bases). V was clipped by 7 bases and J by 6 bases, with 13 bases between them. This CDR3 contains 12 residues. Germline V gene lookup returns CDR1 SQVTM and CDR2 ANQGSEA. The CDR3 nucleotides are TGCAGCGCCCACAGAAGGGGCAATGAGCAGTTCTTC. It yields the protein CSAHRRGNEQFF.

This clone was observed a handful of times. The V and J genes are TRBV7-6 and TRBJ1-2; D gene unclear. The CDR3 extends over 14 amino acids. V dropped 5 bases and J dropped 8 bases, with 18 bases sitting between them. CDR1 is SGHVS and CDR2 is FNYEAQ in the germline V gene. The CDR3 region is CASSDGRGSDGYTF. CDR3 nucleotides: TGTGCCAGCAGCGACGGTCGGGGATCGGACGGCTACACCTTC.

In this sample, this clone turned up a few times. The chain recombines TRBV19 with TRBJ2-5; TRBD1 matches 8 bases. Germline trimming cut 9 bases from V and 5 bases from J; bases unmatched to any gene: 11. Germline V CDR1 and CDR2: LNHDA, SQIVND (reference sequence). The CDR3 is made up of 14 amino acids. This CDR3 is CASGGPGGGETQYF. The DNA for the CDR3 is TGTGCCAGCGGAGGCCCAGGGGGCGGCGAGACCCAGTACTTC.

V and J are TRBV4-3 and TRBJ2-6, with TRBD1 as a possible D gene (6 bases). The CDR3 length is 15 residues. Germline CDR1 and CDR2: LGHNA and YSLEER. Between the trimmed V and J ends, which lost 7 bases and 1 base, there was a span of 11 bases. CDR3: CASTPDRSGANVLTF. The CDR3 DNA reads as TGCGCCAGCACCCCGGACAGATCTGGGGCCAACGTCCTGACTTTC.

V gene TRBV7-8 combines with J gene TRBJ1-5; the D gene is possibly TRBD1 (6 bases). The V gene's germline CDR1 is SGHVS and CDR2 FQNEAQ. V shed 1 base and J shed 3 bases, with 10 bases lying between them. The CDR3 covers 15 residues. This chain's CDR3 is CASSLGTANNQPQHF. For the CDR3, the DNA is TGTGCCAGCAGCTTAGGGACAGCGAACAATCAGCCCCAGCATTTT.

Many counts were recorded for this clone. The V and J genes are TRBV7-9 and TRBJ1-2; D not resolved. From germline, CDR1 is SEHNR and CDR2 FQNEAQ (reference sequence). The ends were cut back, 6 bases at V and 2 bases at J, with 10 bases in the middle. The CDR3 covers 13 residues. CDR3 sequence reads: CASRFRSNYGYTF. CDR3 DNA sequence: TGTGCCAGCAGGTTCAGGTCCAACTATGGCTACACCTTC.

This clone was seen a few times. The rearrangement joins TRBV30 to TRBJ2-1; TRBD2 matches at 7 bases. Unmatched junction bases numbered 14, after V lost 3 bases and J lost 9 bases. CDR1 is GTSNPN, CDR2 SVGIG, per germline (reference sequence). This CDR3 is built from 15 residues. The CDR3 DNA reads TGTGCCTGGAGCCATGGGAGGGGAGGGCCGGGTGAGCAGTTCTTC. Protein product: CAWSHGRGGPGEQFF.

The CDR3 protein is CAWTHRGNTIYF. The DNA for the CDR3 is TGTGCCTGGACCCATCGGGGAAACACCATATATTTT. The gene calls are TRBV30 and TRBJ1-3, with unresolved D. The CDR3 runs to 12 residues. The germline V gene has CDR1 GTSNPN and CDR2 SVGIG (reference sequence). Trimming removed 4 bases from V and 4 bases from J, with 8 bases in between.

This clone was counted between two and nine times. The J gene is TRBJ2-1, the V gene TRBV11-2; 9 nucleotides agree with TRBD2. The length of the CDR3 is 16 residues. From germline, CDR1 is SGHAT and CDR2 FQNNGV. V lost 8 bases, J lost 5 bases, and 13 bases stayed unmatched. The chain's CDR3 is CASRGLAGEIHNEQFF. CDR3 nucleotides: TGTGCCAGCCGCGGGTTAGCGGGGGAGATTCACAATGAGCAGTTCTTC.

This clone was seen a few times. The rearrangement links TRBV10-3 to TRBJ2-1, with 10 bases lining up with TRBD1. This CDR3 comprises 14 residues. Germline loops: CDR1 ENHRY, CDR2 SYGVKD. The V gene end was trimmed by 6 bases and the J gene end by 7 bases; junction bases not matched to a gene: 6. The CDR3 is CAIRGTGEGNEQFF. The CDR3 DNA is TGTGCCATCAGGGGGACAGGGGAAGGGAATGAGCAGTTCTTC.

This clone has a single count. The chain combines TRBV7-8 with TRBJ1-6, with 10 bases matching TRBD1. Looked up from germline, CDR1 is SGHVS and CDR2 is FQNEAQ. Germline trimming cut 2 bases from V and 8 bases from J; bases unmatched to any gene: 6. There are 16 residues in the CDR3. The CDR3 spells CASSLPAGTGDSPLHF. CDR3 DNA sequence: TGTGCCAGCAGCTTACCCGCCGGGACAGGGGATTCACCCCTCCACTTT.

As to this clone: The sample has other DNA sequences that encode this CDR3 too. J is TRBJ1-1 and V is TRBV28; D uncertain. CDR3 length: 12 residues. The germline V gene has CDR1 MDHEN and CDR2 SYDVKM. The V end lost 5 bases, the J end lost 4 bases, and 8 bases lay between the germline ends. The CDR3 loop reads CASSPGGTEAFF. DNA of the CDR3: TGTGCCAGCAGTCCAGGTGGCACTGAAGCTTTCTTT.

The sample holds a few counts of this clone. The chain's CDR3 is CASSLGQAIISGANVLTF. The CDR3 bases are TGCGCCAGCAGCTTGGGACAGGCGATAATTTCTGGGGCCAACGTCCTGACTTTC. The rearrangement joins TRBV5-1 to TRBJ2-6, with D possibly TRBD1 on 6 matching bases. This CDR3 spans 18 amino acids. Germline CDR1 reads SGHRS; CDR2 reads YFSETQ. Trimming shortened V by 0 bases and J by 1 base, and 14 bases separated the two germline ends.

This clone was recorded a few times. V gene TRBV5-6 combines with J gene TRBJ1-5; D uncertain. Per germline, CDR1 SGHDT and CDR2 YYEEEE. This CDR3 region has 14 residues. V lost 2 bases, J lost 4 bases, and 10 bases lay in between. CDR3 nucleotides: TGTGCCAGCAGCTTTGGTACAGTGAATCAGCCCCAGCATTTT. It translates to CASSFGTVNQPQHF.

The table lists this clone with a few counts. This rearrangement joins TRBV4-3 to TRBJ2-3, with TRBD2 matching 11 bases. CDR3 size: 16 residues. V shed 0 bases and J 5 bases; nucleotides not matched to a gene: 4. Per the germline V gene, CDR1 is LGHNA and CDR2 is YSLEER. As DNA, the CDR3 is TGCGCCAGCAGCCAAGATAGGGGGACTAGCGGAGATACGCAGTATTTT. This sequence encodes CASSQDRGTSGDTQYF.

This clone showed up many times. The chain combines TRBV29-1 with TRBJ1-4; unclear D gene. With 7 bases removed from V and 6 bases from J, the gap between germline ends came to 9 bases. CDR1 is SQVTM, CDR2 ANQGSEA, per germline. The CDR3 loop spans 11 amino acids. The CDR3 loop is CSAETDEKLFF. DNA for the CDR3: TGCAGCGCCGAAACAGATGAAAAACTGTTTTTT.

This clone was seen a handful of times. The chain combines TRBV5-6 with TRBJ1-1, with D perhaps TRBD1 (5 bases). The CDR3 spans 14 residues. V was trimmed by 6 bases and J by 7 bases, leaving 19 bases between them. Germline CDR1 SGHDT, CDR2 YYEEEE. CDR3: CASTHLTAHLEAFF. In nucleotides, the CDR3 is TGTGCCAGCACCCATCTGACAGCGCACCTTGAAGCTTTCTTT.

The genes are TRBV5-4 and TRBJ2-7; TRBD1 matches 11 bases. The J segment lost 7 bases and the V segment lost 0 bases, leaving 6 bases of the junction unmatched. In germline, CDR1 is SGHNT, CDR2 YYREEE (reference sequence). This CDR3 is built from 15 residues. CDR3 residues: CASSLDGQGAWEQYF. DNA for the CDR3: TGTGCCAGCAGCTTGGACGGACAGGGGGCGTGGGAGCAGTACTTC.

The gene calls are TRBV5-1 and TRBJ2-5; 9 bases align to TRBD1. The CDR3 has 14 residues. Unmatched junction bases numbered 5, after V lost 5 bases and J lost 3 bases. CDR1 is SGHRS, CDR2 YFSETQ, per germline. DNA of the CDR3: TGCGCCAGCAGTCCTGGACAGGGGAAAGAGACCCAGTACTTC. It specifies CASSPGQGKETQYF.

This clone was picked up many times. The chain recombines TRBV30 with TRBJ2-3; 8 bases line up with TRBD2. V was pared by 0 bases and J by 0 bases, with 5 bases of the junction left unmatched. The germline CDR1 and CDR2 sequences are GTSNPN and SVGIG (reference sequence). The CDR3 runs 16 residues. The CDR3, as DNA: TGTGCCTGGAGTGTAGCGGCGGGAGGAAGCACAGATACGCAGTATTTT. Its protein product is CAWSVAAGGSTDTQYF. The full variable domain, its missing parts supplied by reference TRBV30 and TRBJ2-3, is SQTIHQWPATLVQPVGSPLSLECTVEGTSNPNLYWYRQAAGRGLQLLFYSVGIGQISSEVPQNLSASRPQDRQFILSSKKLLLSDSGFYLCAWSVAAGGSTDTQYFGPGTRLTVL.

This chain connects TRBV29-1 to TRBJ1-1; 9 bases line up with TRBD1. The CDR3 runs to 12 residues. Per germline, CDR1 SQVTM and CDR2 ANQGSEA. With 4 bases clipped from V and 10 bases from J, the junction kept 7 bases outside the gene matches. The CDR3 DNA sequence: TGCAGCGTTGGAGAACAGGGGGCGGGAGCTTTCTTT. Protein: CSVGEQGAGAFF.